This TCR beta chain emerged from a study of T cell responses to AZD1222 COVID-19 vaccine. Some clones are missing from TCRdb's copy, which holds only in-frame ones; the method was immunoSEQ multiplex PCR. The data show 130,000 to 150,000 clones, over 85% seen once. Trimming stripped 2 bases from V and 7 bases from J, with 9 bases between. The V gene's germline CDR1 is KGHSH and CDR2 LQKENI. The CDR3 has 13 amino acids. This chain links TRBV18 with TRBJ1-5; tentatively, D is TRBD1 (6 bases). The clonotype originates from an adult in good health. The sample here was peripheral blood, taken on day 0 of AZD1222 vaccination. DNA for the CDR3: TGTGCCAGCTCACCAGGGGGCTGGCAGCCCCAGCATTTT. The encoded protein is CASSPGGWQPQHF.